Following are 25 T cell receptor beta chains from one sample sequenced in a study of T-cell reconstitution after alpha-beta-depleted transplantation in children. Construction of the TCRbeta library involved unique molecular identifiers. TCRdb re-called the PCR reads through MiXCR, storing one row per CDR3 protein. The data hold 250,000 to 350,000 distinct CDR3 sequences, with approximately 23% observed a single time. The sequencing here drew on PBMCs, mostly from graft donor cells, taken 180 days after TCRalphabeta/CD19-depleted stem cell transplant. The receptors shown here come from a male patient younger than 18 who had a stem cell transplant for acute lymphoblastic leukemia, so the T cells may come from the graft donor.

This clonotype occurred many times. The chain uses TRBV20-1 and TRBJ1-2; 8 bases are shared with TRBD1. CDR1 and CDR2 (germline): DFQATT, SNEGSKA (reference sequence). The CDR3 runs 12 residues. The J segment lost 4 bases and the V segment lost 6 bases, leaving 4 bases of the junction unmatched. CDR3 region: CSARQGSYGYTF. The CDR3 coding sequence is TGCAGTGCGAGACAGGGGTCCTATGGCTACACCTTC.

This chain joins TRBV5-6 and TRBJ2-7; 11 bases are a match to TRBD2. Germline V gives CDR1 SGHDT, CDR2 YYEEEE. The CDR3 is 15 residues long. The V segment lost 4 bases and the J segment 3 bases; nucleotides outside the gene matches: 6. The CDR3 sequence: CASSGGLADYYEQYF. The CDR3 region has the DNA TGTGCCAGCAGCGGGGGACTAGCGGACTACTACGAGCAGTACTTC.

This chain links TRBV7-9 with TRBJ1-1; a weak D match, TRBD1 (5 bases). Germline CDR1 is SEHNR and CDR2 is FQNEAQ (reference sequence). V was clipped by 3 bases and J by 1 base, with 18 bases between them. This CDR3 region has 17 residues. The CDR3 DNA reads TGTGCCAGCAGCTTTAGACGTACCGACAGACCGAACACTGAAGCTTTCTTT. Amino acid sequence: CASSFRRTDRPNTEAFF.

This chain uses TRBV12-3 or TRBV12-4 with TRBJ2-5, with 10 bases aligning to TRBD2. V lost 2 bases, J lost 1 base, and 4 bases stayed unmatched. CDR3 length: 16 residues. CDR3 protein: CASSLKVAGGQETQYF. The CDR3 DNA follows: TGTGCCAGCAGTTTAAAGGTAGCGGGAGGCCAAGAGACCCAGTACTTC.

The rearrangement links TRBV27 to TRBJ2-3; the D is unclear. Trimming took 2 bases from V and 0 from J, leaving 6 bases between them. From germline, CDR1 is MNHEY and CDR2 SMNVEV (reference sequence). CDR3 length equals 14 residues. DNA of the CDR3: TGTGCCAGCAGTTTAAGGTCTAGCACAGATACGCAGTATTTT. Its translation is CASSLRSSTDTQYF.

The chain recombines TRBV5-1 with TRBJ1-1; 9 bases agree with TRBD1. The trim removed 5 bases at V and 5 bases at J, leaving 4 bases unmatched. This CDR3 contains 13 residues. Germline loops: CDR1 SGHRS, CDR2 YFSETQ. The CDR3 loop reads CASRTGGLTEAFF. DNA for the CDR3: TGCGCCAGCAGAACAGGGGGCCTTACTGAAGCTTTCTTT.

The chain links TRBV20-1 to TRBJ2-3; no clear D. This CDR3 comprises 12 residues. Germline CDR1 is DFQATT and CDR2 is SNEGSKA (reference sequence). V shed 1 base and J shed 3 bases, with 5 bases lying between them. The CDR3 spells CSARAVTDTQYF. The CDR3 region has the DNA TGCAGTGCTAGAGCCGTAACAGATACGCAGTATTTT.

In its sample, this clonotype was seen a few times. The rearrangement links TRBV20-1 to TRBJ2-3, with 8 bases aligning to TRBD2. CDR1 is DFQATT and CDR2 is SNEGSKA in the germline V gene (reference sequence). The CDR3 is 16 amino acids. J gave up 6 bases and V 3 bases, and 14 bases lay outside the gene matches. CDR3 residues: CSASRDYREGWDTQYF. CDR3 nucleotide sequence: TGCAGTGCTAGTCGGGACTACCGGGAGGGTTGGGATACGCAGTATTTT.

This clonotype has more than one count but fewer than ten. The V and J genes are TRBV5-1 and TRBJ2-1; 7 bases map to TRBD2. The CDR3 runs 14 residues. Germline V CDR1 and CDR2: SGHRS, YFSETQ. With 6 bases clipped from V and 9 bases from J, the junction kept 12 bases outside the gene matches. As DNA, the CDR3 is TGCGCCAGCAACCCCGGGGGGTCCTTATTTGAGCAGTTCTTC. It yields the protein CASNPGGSLFEQFF.

This clonotype was seen more than once but under ten times. V is TRBV3-1 and J is TRBJ2-1; D is uncertain. Trimming shortened V by 5 bases and J by 5 bases, and 28 bases separated the two germline ends. CDR3 length: 19 residues. The V gene's germline CDR1 is LGHDT and CDR2 YNNKEL (reference sequence). CDR3 protein: CASSVPQISDGQLDNEQFF. In nucleotides, the CDR3 is TGTGCCAGCAGCGTACCCCAGATCTCCGACGGTCAATTGGACAATGAGCAGTTCTTC.

The chain couples TRBV20-1 to TRBJ2-5; D possibly corresponds to TRBD1 (6 bases). The ends were cut back, 7 bases at V and 5 bases at J, with 20 bases in the middle. There are 14 residues in the CDR3. CDR1 is DFQATT and CDR2 is SNEGSKA in the germline V gene (reference sequence). In nucleotides, the CDR3 is TGCAGTGTCCCCCCGAGGGGGAAGCAGGAGACCCAGTACTTC. Its protein product is CSVPPRGKQETQYF.

The CDR3 DNA follows: TGCGCCAGCAGCTTGGGCGGTTCCGGGCGGGGTGTAAAGACCCAGTACTTC. Translated: CASSLGGSGRGVKTQYF. The chain recombines TRBV5-1 with TRBJ2-5, with a weak D call TRBD2 (6 bases). In germline, CDR1 is SGHRS, CDR2 YFSETQ. This CDR3 is 17 amino acids long. V was trimmed by 0 bases and J by 6 bases, leaving 21 bases between them.

This clonotype occurred many times. An end of the junction does not agree with germline; a read error may underlie this. V and J are TRBV5-1 and TRBJ1-5; D is perhaps TRBD1 (6 bases). Germline CDR1 and CDR2: SGHRS and YFSETQ. CDR3 length: 14 amino acids. CDR3 DNA: TGTGCCAGCAGCTTAGCAGGGGGCAATCAGCCCCAGCATTTT. Its translation: CASSLAGGNQPQHF.

The chain is built from TRBV29-1 and TRBJ2-7; D not resolved. V was cut by 7 bases and J by 0 bases, with 19 bases left in between. The CDR3 loop spans 15 amino acids. Germline V gene lookup returns CDR1 SQVTM and CDR2 ANQGSEA. CDR3 region: CSALLGNSFSYEQYF. CDR3 DNA sequence: TGCAGCGCCCTCCTGGGTAATAGTTTCTCCTACGAGCAGTACTTC.

The rearrangement uses TRBV27 and TRBJ1-2; 11 bases map to TRBD1. The CDR3 consists of 15 residues. CDR1 MNHEY and CDR2 SMNVEV come from the germline V gene (reference sequence). With V trimmed by 10 bases and J by 4 bases, 11 bases remained unmatched. The chain's CDR3 is CAITGTGGVSYGYTF. The DNA of the CDR3 is TGTGCCATTACCGGGACAGGGGGAGTAAGCTATGGCTACACCTTC.

This clonotype appeared a few times. The chain joins TRBV20-1 to TRBJ2-2, with D hard to call. The CDR3 sequence is 13 residues long. V was shortened by 6 bases and J by 0 bases, with 8 bases between the two germline ends. Per germline, CDR1 DFQATT and CDR2 SNEGSKA (reference sequence). In DNA, the CDR3 is TGCAGTGCCTCTGGCCCGAACACCGGGGAGCTGTTTTTT. Its protein is CSASGPNTGELFF.

The chain couples TRBV3-1 to TRBJ1-1; D call uncertain. The CDR3 totals 13 residues. With 1 base removed from V and 5 bases from J, the gap between germline ends came to 8 bases. CDR1 and CDR2 (germline): LGHDT, YNNKEL (reference sequence). CDR3 in DNA: TGTGCCAGCAGCCAAGTGGAACAAACTGAAGCTTTCTTT. As protein: CASSQVEQTEAFF. The full variable domain, completed using reference TRBV3-1 and TRBJ1-1, is DTAVSQTPKYLVTQMGNDKSIKCEQNLGHDTMYWYKQDSKKFLKIMFSYNNKELIINETVPNRFSPKSPDKAHLNLHINSLELGDSAVYFCASSQVEQTEAFFGQGTRLTVV.

This clonotype was detected a few times. The chain has TRBV5-1 and TRBJ2-7; 9 bases match TRBD2. Trimming took 4 bases from V and 2 from J; bases not matched to a gene: 4. Germline CDR1 and CDR2: SGHRS and YFSETQ. CDR3 length: 14 amino acids. CDR3 DNA: TGCGCCAGCAGCCCTAGCGGGACAACCTACGAGCAGTACTTC. Protein sequence: CASSPSGTTYEQYF.

The chain is built from TRBV9 and TRBJ2-7; 11 nucleotides agree with TRBD2. CDR3 length equals 16 residues. The V gene end was trimmed by 0 bases and the J gene end by 1 base; junction bases not matched to a gene: 3. Germline V CDR1 and CDR2: SGDLS, YYNGEE. The CDR3, as DNA: TGTGCCAGCAGCGTAGGACCTAGCGGGGGGTCCTACGAGCAGTACTTC. Its protein is CASSVGPSGGSYEQYF.

The chain uses TRBV4-2 and TRBJ2-1; 14 nucleotides agree with TRBD2. V lost 3 bases to trimming and J lost 2 bases; unmatched junction nucleotides: 6. There are 18 residues in the CDR3. Germline V CDR1 and CDR2: LGHNA, YNFKEQ. As DNA, the CDR3 is TGTGCCAGCAGCCACGGAGGGACTAGCGGGGGTACCTACAATGAGCAGTTCTTC. Its translation: CASSHGGTSGGTYNEQFF.

This clonotype was seen a handful of times. V is TRBV29-1 and J is TRBJ2-7, with D possibly TRBD2 on 5 matching bases. The CDR3 is 11 residues long. Germline CDR1 reads SQVTM; CDR2 reads ANQGSEA. The V end lost 2 bases, the J end lost 6 bases, and 8 bases lay between the germline ends. The CDR3: CSVERGSEQYF. DNA of the CDR3: TGCAGCGTTGAAAGAGGGTCCGAGCAGTACTTC.

This clonotype was counted only a few times. The chain links TRBV7-9 to TRBJ2-1; 10 positions match TRBD2. CDR1 SEHNR and CDR2 FQNEAQ come from the germline V gene (reference sequence). V was clipped by 4 bases and J by 6 bases; unmatched bases: 9. The CDR3 sequence is 16 residues long. CDR3 sequence: CASSSVLAGETNEQFF. DNA of the CDR3: TGTGCCAGCAGCTCCGTGCTAGCGGGAGAAACCAATGAGCAGTTCTTC.

This clonotype was detected a few times. The junction and the germline gene differ at one end; a read error may be behind it. CDR3 amino acids: CASSQGWLAGGCLDF. The CDR3 bases are TGCGCCAGCAGCCAAGGATGGCTAGCGGGAGGGTGTTTGGACTTC. The chain couples TRBV4-1 to TRBJ2-7, with TRBD2 matching 12 bases. This CDR3 spans 15 amino acids. CDR1 MGHRA and CDR2 YSYEKL come from the germline V gene.

This clonotype was found a few times. This chain connects TRBV7-2 to TRBJ2-7; 13 positions match TRBD2. The CDR3 runs 15 residues. V lost 4 bases and J lost 2; bases outside the gene matches: 2. Germline assignment: CDR1 SGHTA and CDR2 FQGNSA. CDR3 DNA: TGTGCCAGCAGCTCCGGGACTAGCGGGACCTACGAGCAGTACTTC. Protein sequence: CASSSGTSGTYEQYF.

This clonotype was detected a few times. V and J are TRBV5-6 and TRBJ2-7; 8 bases match TRBD2. Per germline, CDR1 SGHDT and CDR2 YYEEEE. Trimming cost V 2 bases and J 3 bases; bases outside gene matches: 7. This CDR3 is built from 15 residues. This chain's CDR3 is CASSLKWREDYEQYF. The CDR3, as DNA: TGTGCCAGCAGCTTAAAATGGCGGGAGGACTACGAGCAGTACTTC.